This T cell receptor beta chain comes out of a study of blood T cell repertoires in COVID-19. Study details: Whether acute or convalescent, the COVID-19 samples came from the United States, Italy and Spain. The cDNA or gDNA used as material had been derived from T cells, B-cell-depleted T cells, or PBMCs.

The CDR3 is made up of 18 amino acids. Measured with immunoSEQ multiplex PCR; TCRdb has only the in-frame clones, and not every one. This sample carries 120,000 or so clones, around 85% of them seen once, and the ten largest clones take about a sixth. The receptor was derived from a woman aged 50 to 60 with acute or convalescent COVID-19. The gene calls are TRBV21-1 and TRBJ1-5; the DNA was not used to check the table's D call, TRBD1. TRBV21-1 is reported as a pseudogene. The source material was peripheral blood. CDR3 region: CASSIHIDNGQLNQPQHF. The DNA of the CDR3 is TGTGCCAGCAGCATCCACATTGACAATGGACAGTTAAATCAGCCCCAGCATTTT.